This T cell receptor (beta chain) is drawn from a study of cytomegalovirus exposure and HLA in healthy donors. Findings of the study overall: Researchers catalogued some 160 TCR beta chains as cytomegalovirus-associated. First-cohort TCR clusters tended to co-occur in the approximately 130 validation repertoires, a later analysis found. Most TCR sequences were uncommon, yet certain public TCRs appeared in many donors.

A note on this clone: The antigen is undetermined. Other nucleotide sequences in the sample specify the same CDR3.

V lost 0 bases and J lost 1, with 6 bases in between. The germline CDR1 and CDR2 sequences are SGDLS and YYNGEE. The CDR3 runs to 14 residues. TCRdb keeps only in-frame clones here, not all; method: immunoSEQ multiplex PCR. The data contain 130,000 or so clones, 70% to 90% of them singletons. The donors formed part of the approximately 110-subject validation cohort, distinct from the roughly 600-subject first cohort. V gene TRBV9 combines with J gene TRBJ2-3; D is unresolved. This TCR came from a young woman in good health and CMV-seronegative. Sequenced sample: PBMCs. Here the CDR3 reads CASSVGGRTDTQYF. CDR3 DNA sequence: TGTGCCAGCAGCGTAGGCGGTCGCACAGATACGCAGTATTTT. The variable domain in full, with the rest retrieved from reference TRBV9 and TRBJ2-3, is DSGVTQTPKHLITATGQRVTLRCSPRSGDLSVYWYQQSLDQGLQFLIQYYNGEERAKGNILERFSAQQFPDLHSELNLSSLELGDSALYFCASSVGGRTDTQYFGPGTRLTVL.